Here is one T cell receptor (beta chain) with its context. The antigen it recognizes is unknown. The sample holds no much larger clone one base away, and base qualities are not on file. TCRbeta CDR3 regions were amplified from genomic DNA using the immunoSEQ Assay, a bias-controlled multiplex PCR. As for the authors' bioinformatics: The number of nucleated cells in each sample was estimated by amplification of reference gene primers within the assay. To quantify the absolute abundance of each unique TCRbeta CDR3 rearrangement, sequence reads were collapsed and filtered. For each sample, productive Simpson clonality was calculated as the square root of Simpson's diversity index over productive rearrangements. TCRdb mirrors the immuneACCESS table, restricted to in-frame sequences. Some clones are absent from its copies; in checked studies, under half trace to an unresolved V gene, and the reason for the others is unknown. V and J calls and clone size are those listed in that table; D and trimming were worked out from the DNA. This sample is represented by roughly 200,000 clones; more than 70% of them were singletons. The ten largest account for over 15% of the sample.

At one collaborating source in Seattle, patients were enrolled during active infection and were followed longitudinally through the course of disease. Whole blood was collected in K2EDTA tubes by collaborating institutions according to the institutions' own protocols. For TCRbeta analysis, collaborators shipped samples as frozen whole blood, isolated PBMCs, or DNA extracted from either of those sample types. This record comes from a study of blood T cell repertoires in COVID-19 (dated by TCRdb to about 2020). Concerning the study at large: Collaborator samples came from the United States, Italy and Spain and covered acute and convalescent phases of COVID-19. The prospective study material was composed of cDNA or gDNA derived from T cells, B-cell-depleted T cells, or PBMCs. Deeply sampled blood TCRbeta repertoires from subjects exposed to, actively infected with, or recovered from COVID-19 were included in the dataset. The repertoires were made available in a free public database intended to serve as a resource for research on the immune response to SARS-CoV-2. The samples were drawn from the first 160 participants of the ongoing ImmuneRACE study and from 950 to 1,500 subjects provided by 6 global collaborators. Nearly every sample came with metadata listing a de-identified subject ID, COVID-19 status, age in years and sex. HLA class I and class II types, where available, came from metadata supplied by the sample provider rather than from assay-based typing. Points the paper makes about the study in general: The amount of clinical and demographic metadata varied by source and participant and was provided uncurated.

CDR1 and CDR2, per the germline V gene, are SGHTA and FQGTGA. The CDR3 numbers 14 residues from cysteine through phenylalanine. Only the CDR3 DNA stays, 42 bases, in frame from base 1. Deletion took 2 bases off V and 6 bases off J, with a span of 10 bases between the germline ends. This receptor was taken from a person aged 65 to 85 with COVID-19, enrolled during active disease. Material for sequencing was peripheral blood. The sequence is built from TRBV7-3 and TRBJ2-2, with TRBD1 tentatively as D gene (6 bases match). CDR3 sequence: CASSLDGGAGELFF. In nucleotides, the sequence is TGTGCCAGCAGCTTAGATGGGGGCGCCGGGGAGCTGTTTTTT.